This T cell receptor beta chain appears in the sequencing data of a study of ipilimumab plus nivolumab after autologous stem cell transplantation. The repertoire was sequenced with immunoSEQ multiplex PCR; TCRdb's copy has only in-frame clones and lacks some. The sample consists of 9,000 to 9,500 clones, around two thirds of them appearing once. With 5 bases removed from V and 0 bases from J, the gap between germline ends came to 11 bases. Germline V gene data show CDR1 as MNHEY and CDR2 as SVGAGI. The CDR3 extends over 15 amino acids. The clonotype comes from a female donor with multiple myeloma. The chain links TRBV6-5 to TRBJ2-1, with D tentatively TRBD2 (6 bases). The sequences come from PBMCs, collected in a trial of ipilimumab plus nivolumab as post-transplant consolidation. CDR3 nucleotides: TGTGCCAGCAGTCCTCGGGGGTACTCCTACAATGAGCAGTTCTTC. Translated: CASSPRGYSYNEQFF.